A selection of T cell receptor beta chains follows, all from one sample in a study of lymphopenia after photon versus proton radiotherapy. Data came from immunoSEQ multiplex PCR; TCRdb stores just in-frame clones and leaves some out. Seen here are 7,500 to 9,500 clones, less than 90% observed once, and the top ten hold 2.5% to 3.5%. The specimen was peripheral blood, collected from a patient treated with photon-based radiotherapy. Receptors were obtained from a woman in her 70s with pancreatic cancer. CDR3s include the opening cysteine and the closing phenylalanine or tryptophan. The D gene is left open where the match is weak. Clone size is given for some rows only: seen once, a few or many times, or a class if the clone is expanded.

j_gene: TRBJ2-7
v_gene: TRBV28
d_gene: .
abundance: .
len: 15
CDR3nt: TGTGCCAGCAGTCCCCTGACAGGCCTACCCTACGAGCAGTACTTC
CDR3aa: CASSPLTGLPYEQYF

j_gene: TRBJ2-7
v_gene: TRBV7-2
d_gene: TRBD2
abundance: .
len: 16
CDR3nt: TGTGCCAGCAGCTTAGCGGGCGGGAGGGCTCCCTACGAGCAGTACTTC
CDR3aa: CASSLAGGRAPYEQYF

j_gene: TRBJ2-3
v_gene: TRBV4-1
d_gene: .
abundance: .
len: 15
CDR3nt: TGCGCCAGCAGCCTCACAGGACTAATGCCAGATACGCAGTATTTT
CDR3aa: CASSLTGLMPDTQYF

j_gene: TRBJ2-3
v_gene: TRBV7-2
d_gene: .
abundance: few
len: 15
CDR3nt: TGTGCCAGCAGCTTATCCGGGAGTCGCGCAGATACGCAGTATTTT
CDR3aa: CASSLSGSRADTQYF

j_gene: TRBJ2-3
v_gene: TRBV27
d_gene: .
abundance: .
len: 16
CDR3nt: TGTGCCAGCAGCCTGACGACTTCCGGTGGACTAGATACGCAGTATTTT
CDR3aa: CASSLTTSGGLDTQYF

j_gene: TRBJ2-5
v_gene: TRBV5-4
d_gene: TRBD1
abundance: .
len: 15
CDR3nt: TGTGCCAGCAGCTCCGAGAAGGGGGCGCGAGAGACCCAGTACTTC
CDR3aa: CASSSEKGARETQYF

j_gene: TRBJ2-7
v_gene: TRBV5-4
d_gene: TRBD1
abundance: .
len: 14
CDR3nt: TGTGCCAGCAGCCGGGACAGGGCGACCTACGAGCAGTACTTC
CDR3aa: CASSRDRATYEQYF

j_gene: TRBJ2-5
v_gene: TRBV9
d_gene: .
abundance: .
len: 15
CDR3nt: TGTGCCAGCAGCGTAGGAGGGACCGGCCGGGAGACCCAGTACTTC
CDR3aa: CASSVGGTGRETQYF

j_gene: TRBJ2-7
v_gene: TRBV11-2
d_gene: .
abundance: .
len: 14
CDR3nt: TGTGCCAGCAGCCAAGAAAGGGAAGGCTACGAGCAGTACTTC
CDR3aa: CASSQEREGYEQYF

j_gene: TRBJ1-5
v_gene: TRBV19
d_gene: TRBD1
abundance: .
len: 18
CDR3nt: TGTGCCAGTAGTATCGGACAGGGGGCCCTAGGCCCGAATCAGCCCCAGCATTTT
CDR3aa: CASSIGQGALGPNQPQHF

j_gene: TRBJ2-5
v_gene: TRBV15
d_gene: .
abundance: .
len: 12
CDR3nt: TGTGCCACCAGCAGAGGCCAAGAGACCCAGTACTTC
CDR3aa: CATSRGQETQYF

j_gene: TRBJ2-2
v_gene: TRBV5-1
d_gene: TRBD2
abundance: .
len: 18
CDR3nt: TGCGCCAGCAGCTTGGAACTAGCGGGAGGCCGAGGCACCGGGGAGCTGTTTTTT
CDR3aa: CASSLELAGGRGTGELFF

j_gene: TRBJ2-2
v_gene: TRBV2
d_gene: .
abundance: .
len: 14
CDR3nt: TGTGCCACTGCTCGCCGGGGCGACACCGGGGAGCTGTTTTTT
CDR3aa: CATARRGDTGELFF

j_gene: TRBJ1-5
v_gene: TRBV5-4
d_gene: .
abundance: .
len: 14
CDR3nt: TGTGCCAGCAGCTTGATGGGTTTCAATCAGCCCCAGCATTTT
CDR3aa: CASSLMGFNQPQHF

j_gene: TRBJ2-2
v_gene: TRBV6-5
d_gene: .
abundance: .
len: 14
CDR3nt: TGTGCCAGCAGCCGTGTTAGTAACACCGGGGAGCTGTTTTTT
CDR3aa: CASSRVSNTGELFF

j_gene: TRBJ2-1
v_gene: TRBV7-2
d_gene: .
abundance: .
len: 13
CDR3nt: TGTGCCAGCAGCTTCTCCCCCGGCAATGAGCAGTTCTTC
CDR3aa: CASSFSPGNEQFF

j_gene: TRBJ2-5
v_gene: TRBV7-9
d_gene: .
abundance: once
len: 17
CDR3nt: TGTGCCAGCAGTCCACAGTGGGGAGTCGTAAACCAAGAGACCCAGTACTTC
CDR3aa: CASSPQWGVVNQETQYF